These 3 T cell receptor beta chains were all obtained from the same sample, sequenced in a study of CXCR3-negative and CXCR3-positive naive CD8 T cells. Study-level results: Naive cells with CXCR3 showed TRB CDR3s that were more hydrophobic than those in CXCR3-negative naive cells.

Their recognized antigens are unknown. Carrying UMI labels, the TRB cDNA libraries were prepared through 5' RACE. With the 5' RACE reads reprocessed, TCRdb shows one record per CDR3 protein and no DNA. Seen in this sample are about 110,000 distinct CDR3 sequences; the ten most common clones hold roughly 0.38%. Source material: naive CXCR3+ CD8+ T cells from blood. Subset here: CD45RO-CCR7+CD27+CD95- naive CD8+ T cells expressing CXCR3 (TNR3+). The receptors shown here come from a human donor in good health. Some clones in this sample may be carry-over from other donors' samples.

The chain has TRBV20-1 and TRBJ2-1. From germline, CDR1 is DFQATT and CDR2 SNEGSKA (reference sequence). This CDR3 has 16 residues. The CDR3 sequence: CSARAVGAIGFNEQFF.

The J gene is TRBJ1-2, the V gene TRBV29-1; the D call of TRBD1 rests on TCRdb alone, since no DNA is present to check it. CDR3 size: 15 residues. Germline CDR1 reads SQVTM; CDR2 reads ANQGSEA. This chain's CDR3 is CSVLAMSGTAIGYTF.

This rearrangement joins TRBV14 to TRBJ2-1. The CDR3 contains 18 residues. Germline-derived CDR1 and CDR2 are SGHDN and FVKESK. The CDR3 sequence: CASSQGPPSSDPYNEQFF.